This T cell receptor beta chain was captured by sequencing in a study of CD8+CD57+ T cells in acquired aplastic anemia. In the study overall: Isolated CD4+ and CD8+ cells, once sorted, yielded DNA averaging around 3 ug. Study-level findings and limits: Found in both controls and patients were 25 to 35 CD8+ CDR3 sequences.

The CDR3 is made up of 16 amino acids. Looked up from germline, CDR1 is MGHDK and CDR2 is SYGVNS. CDR3 and TCR beta VDJ profiling relied on genomic DNA as the template. TCRdb analysed the reads with MiXCR anew, one entry per CDR3 protein. Among over 200,000 distinct CDR3 sequences, roughly 55% were seen once, and the ten largest hold approximately 32%. A single count supports this clonotype. Its antigen is as yet unknown. One end of the junction does not line up with germline, which may come from a read error. This receptor was taken from a human donor in good health. Material: sorted CD4+, CD8+, or CD8+CD57+ T cells (not recorded which) from PBMCs. The V gene is TRBV25-1, the J gene TRBJ2-1; TRBD2 matches 7 bases. This CDR3 reads CASSEWEGAGYNEQFF. The CDR3 DNA reads as TGTGCCAGCAGCGAATGGGAGGGAGCTGGATACAATGAGCAGTTCTTC.